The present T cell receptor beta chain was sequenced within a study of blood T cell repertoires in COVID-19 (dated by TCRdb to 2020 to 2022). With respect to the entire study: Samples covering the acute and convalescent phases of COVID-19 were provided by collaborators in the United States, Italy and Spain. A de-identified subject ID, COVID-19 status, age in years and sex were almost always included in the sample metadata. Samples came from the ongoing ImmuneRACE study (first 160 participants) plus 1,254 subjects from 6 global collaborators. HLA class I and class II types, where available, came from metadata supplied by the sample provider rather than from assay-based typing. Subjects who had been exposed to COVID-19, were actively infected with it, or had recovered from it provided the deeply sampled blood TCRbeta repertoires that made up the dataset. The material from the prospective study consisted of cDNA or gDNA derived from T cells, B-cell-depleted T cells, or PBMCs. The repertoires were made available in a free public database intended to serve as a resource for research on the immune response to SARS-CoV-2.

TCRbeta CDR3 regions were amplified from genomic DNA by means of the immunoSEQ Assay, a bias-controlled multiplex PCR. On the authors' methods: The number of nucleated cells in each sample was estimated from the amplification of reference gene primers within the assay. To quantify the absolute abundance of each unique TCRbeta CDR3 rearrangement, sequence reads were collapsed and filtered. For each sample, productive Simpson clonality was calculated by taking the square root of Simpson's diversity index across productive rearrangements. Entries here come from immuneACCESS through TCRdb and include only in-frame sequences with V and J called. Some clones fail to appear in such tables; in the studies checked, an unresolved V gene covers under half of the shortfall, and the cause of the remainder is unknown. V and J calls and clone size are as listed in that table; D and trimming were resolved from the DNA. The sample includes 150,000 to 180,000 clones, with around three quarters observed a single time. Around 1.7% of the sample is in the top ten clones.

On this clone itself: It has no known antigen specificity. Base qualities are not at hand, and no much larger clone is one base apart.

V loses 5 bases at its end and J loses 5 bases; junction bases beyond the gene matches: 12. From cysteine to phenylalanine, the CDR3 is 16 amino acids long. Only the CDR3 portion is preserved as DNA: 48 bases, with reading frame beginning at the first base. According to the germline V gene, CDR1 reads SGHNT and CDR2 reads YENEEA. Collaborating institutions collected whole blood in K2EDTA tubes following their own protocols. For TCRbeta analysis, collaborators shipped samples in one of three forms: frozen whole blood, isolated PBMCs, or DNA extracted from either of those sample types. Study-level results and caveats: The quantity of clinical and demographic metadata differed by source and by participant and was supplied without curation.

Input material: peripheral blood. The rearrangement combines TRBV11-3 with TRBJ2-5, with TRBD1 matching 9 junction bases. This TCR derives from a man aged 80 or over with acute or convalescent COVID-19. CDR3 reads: CASSAGTGYGLETQYF. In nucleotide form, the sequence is TGTGCCAGCAGCGCAGGGACAGGGTATGGGCTTGAGACCCAGTACTTC.